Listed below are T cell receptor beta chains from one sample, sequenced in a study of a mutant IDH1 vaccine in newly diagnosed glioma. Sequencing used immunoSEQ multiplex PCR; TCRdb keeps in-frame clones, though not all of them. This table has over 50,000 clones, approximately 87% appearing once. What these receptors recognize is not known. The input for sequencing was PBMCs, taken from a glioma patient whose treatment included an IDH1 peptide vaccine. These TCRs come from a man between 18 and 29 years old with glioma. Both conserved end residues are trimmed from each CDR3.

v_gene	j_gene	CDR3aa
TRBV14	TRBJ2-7	ASSQGLTVQY
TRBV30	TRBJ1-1	AWRFEISGTRLTEAF
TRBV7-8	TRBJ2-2	ASSLQTNTGELF
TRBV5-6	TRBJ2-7	ASSGGDSEVYEQY
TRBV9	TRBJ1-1	ASSASLNTEAF
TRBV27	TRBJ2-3	ASSKLAGGTDTQY
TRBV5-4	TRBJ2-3	ASSLGSTDTQY
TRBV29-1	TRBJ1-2	SVHRGGQGNYGYT
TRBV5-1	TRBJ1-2	ASRGGESSGGYT
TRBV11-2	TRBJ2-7	ASSLRGQGSNEQY
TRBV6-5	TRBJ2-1	ASSYSTGRSYNEQF
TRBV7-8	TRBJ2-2	ASSFGDRVPTGELF
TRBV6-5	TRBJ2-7	ASRYREAEQY
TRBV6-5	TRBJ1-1	ASSYSKLVHTEAF
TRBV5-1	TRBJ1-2	ASSLRLPLTANYGYT
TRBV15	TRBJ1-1	ATSRDPRGAPEAF
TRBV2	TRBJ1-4	ASTGRGYEKLF
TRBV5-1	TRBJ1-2	ASSLGQPDRGDGYT
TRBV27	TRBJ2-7	ASGTGRFYEQY
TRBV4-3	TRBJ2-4	ASSQDQGFGNIQY
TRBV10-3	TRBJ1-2	AISESGANTDPGTNYGYT
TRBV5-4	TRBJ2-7	ASSSSGGPYEQY
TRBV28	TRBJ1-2	STSSVGGYT
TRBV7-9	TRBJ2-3	ASIASVTQEDTQY